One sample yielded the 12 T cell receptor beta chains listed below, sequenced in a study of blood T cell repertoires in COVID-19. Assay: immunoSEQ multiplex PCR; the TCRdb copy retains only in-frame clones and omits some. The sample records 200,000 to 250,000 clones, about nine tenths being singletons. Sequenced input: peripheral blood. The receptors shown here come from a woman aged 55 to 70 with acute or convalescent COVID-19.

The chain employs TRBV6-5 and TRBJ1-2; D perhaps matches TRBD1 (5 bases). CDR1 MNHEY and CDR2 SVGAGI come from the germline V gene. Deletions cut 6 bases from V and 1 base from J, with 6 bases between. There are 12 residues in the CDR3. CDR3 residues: CASRGLNYGYTF. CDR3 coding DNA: TGTGCCAGCAGGGGGCTTAACTATGGCTACACCTTC.

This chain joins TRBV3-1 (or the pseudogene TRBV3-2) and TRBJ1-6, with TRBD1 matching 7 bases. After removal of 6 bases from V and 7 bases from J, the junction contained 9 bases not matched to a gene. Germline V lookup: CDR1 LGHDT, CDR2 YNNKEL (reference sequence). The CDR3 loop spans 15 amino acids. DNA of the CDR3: TGTGCCAGCAGGCAAAGGGGGACAGAGAATTCACCCCTCCACTTT. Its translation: CASRQRGTENSPLHF.

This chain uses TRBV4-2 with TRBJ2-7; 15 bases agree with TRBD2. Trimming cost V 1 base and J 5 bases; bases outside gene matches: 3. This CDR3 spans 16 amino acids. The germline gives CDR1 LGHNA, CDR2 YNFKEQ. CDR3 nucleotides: TGTGCCAGCAGCCAAGCAGGGACTAGCGGGAGGAACGAGCAGTACTTC. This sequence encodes CASSQAGTSGRNEQYF.

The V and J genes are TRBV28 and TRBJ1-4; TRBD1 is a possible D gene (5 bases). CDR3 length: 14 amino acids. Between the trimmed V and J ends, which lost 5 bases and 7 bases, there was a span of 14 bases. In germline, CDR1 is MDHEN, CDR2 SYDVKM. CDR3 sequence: CASSRQGGSEKLFF. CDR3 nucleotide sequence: TGTGCCAGCAGTCGTCAGGGCGGGAGTGAAAAACTGTTTTTT. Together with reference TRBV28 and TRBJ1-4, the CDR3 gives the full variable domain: DVKVTQSSRYLVKRTGEKVFLECVQDMDHENMFWYRQDPGLGLRLIYFSYDVKMKEKGDIPEGYSVSREKKERFSLILESASTNQTSMYLCASSRQGGSEKLFFGSGTQLSVL.

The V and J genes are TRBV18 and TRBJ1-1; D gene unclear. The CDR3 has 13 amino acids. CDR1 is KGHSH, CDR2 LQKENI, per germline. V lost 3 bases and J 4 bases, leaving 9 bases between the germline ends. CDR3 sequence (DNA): TGTGCCAGCTCACCCAGACTGACCACTGAAGCTTTCTTT. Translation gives CASSPRLTTEAFF.

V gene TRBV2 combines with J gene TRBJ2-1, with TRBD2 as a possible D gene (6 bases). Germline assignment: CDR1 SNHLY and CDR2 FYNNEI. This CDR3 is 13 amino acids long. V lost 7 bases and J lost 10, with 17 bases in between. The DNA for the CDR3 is TGTGCCAGCACTCTCCTGCGGGGAGACGAGCAGTTCTTC. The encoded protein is CASTLLRGDEQFF.

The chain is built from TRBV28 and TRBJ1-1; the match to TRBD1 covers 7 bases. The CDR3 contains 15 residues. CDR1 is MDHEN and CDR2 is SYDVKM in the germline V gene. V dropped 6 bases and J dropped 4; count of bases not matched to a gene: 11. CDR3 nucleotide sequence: TGTGCCAGCAGGGGGACAGACAAAGCTGTCACTGAAGCTTTCTTT. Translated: CASRGTDKAVTEAFF.

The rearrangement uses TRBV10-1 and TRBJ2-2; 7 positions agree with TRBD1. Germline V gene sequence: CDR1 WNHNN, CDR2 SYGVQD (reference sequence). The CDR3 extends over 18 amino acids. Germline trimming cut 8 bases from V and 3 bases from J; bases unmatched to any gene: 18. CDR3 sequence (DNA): TGCGCCAGCTGCCTCGGGGAGACAGGGCCGAATGACACCGGGGAGCTGTTTTTT. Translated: CASCLGETGPNDTGELFF.

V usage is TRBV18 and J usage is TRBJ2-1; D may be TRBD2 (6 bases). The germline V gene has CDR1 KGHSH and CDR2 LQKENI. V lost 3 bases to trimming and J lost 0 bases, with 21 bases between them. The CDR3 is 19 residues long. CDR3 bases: TGTGCCAGCTCACCCCTCGGTTCGGGTAGCGGCAGCTCCTACAATGAGCAGTTCTTC. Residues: CASSPLGSGSGSSYNEQFF.

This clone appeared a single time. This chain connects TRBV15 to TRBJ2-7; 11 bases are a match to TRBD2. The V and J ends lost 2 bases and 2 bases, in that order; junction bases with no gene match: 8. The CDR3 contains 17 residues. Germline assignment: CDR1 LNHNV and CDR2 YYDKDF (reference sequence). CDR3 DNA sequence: TGTGCCACCAGCAGACCATTGACTAGCGGGATAACCTACGAGCAGTACTTC. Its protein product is CATSRPLTSGITYEQYF.

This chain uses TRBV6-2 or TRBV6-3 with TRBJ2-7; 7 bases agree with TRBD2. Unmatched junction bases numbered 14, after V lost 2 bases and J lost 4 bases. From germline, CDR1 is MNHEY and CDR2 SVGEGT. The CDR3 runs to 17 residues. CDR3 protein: CASSYERDQPPGYEQYF. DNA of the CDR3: TGTGCCAGCAGTTACGAGCGGGACCAACCACCAGGGTACGAGCAGTACTTC.

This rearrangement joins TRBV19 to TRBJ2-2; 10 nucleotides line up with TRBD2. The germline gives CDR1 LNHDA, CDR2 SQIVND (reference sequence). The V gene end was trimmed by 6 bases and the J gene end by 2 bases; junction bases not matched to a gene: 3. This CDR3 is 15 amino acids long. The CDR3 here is CASRLAGSNTGELFF. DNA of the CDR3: TGTGCCAGTAGACTAGCGGGAAGTAACACCGGGGAGCTGTTTTTT.